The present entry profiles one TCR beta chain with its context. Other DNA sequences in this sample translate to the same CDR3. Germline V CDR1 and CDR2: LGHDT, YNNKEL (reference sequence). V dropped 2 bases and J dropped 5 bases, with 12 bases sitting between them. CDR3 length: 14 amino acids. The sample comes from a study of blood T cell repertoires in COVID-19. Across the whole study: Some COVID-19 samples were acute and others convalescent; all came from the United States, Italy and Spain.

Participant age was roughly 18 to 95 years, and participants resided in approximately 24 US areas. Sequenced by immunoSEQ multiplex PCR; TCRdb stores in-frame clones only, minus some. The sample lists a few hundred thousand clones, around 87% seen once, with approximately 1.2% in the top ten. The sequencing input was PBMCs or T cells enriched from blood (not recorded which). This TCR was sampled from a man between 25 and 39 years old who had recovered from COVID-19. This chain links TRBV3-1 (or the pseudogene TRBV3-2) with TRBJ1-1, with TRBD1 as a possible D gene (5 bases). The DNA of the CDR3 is TGTGCCAGCAGCCAATCTAATCGGGGGACTGAAGCTTTCTTT. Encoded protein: CASSQSNRGTEAFF.